This TCR beta chain was sequenced for a study of T-cell reconstitution after alpha-beta-depleted transplantation in children. It was with unique molecular identifiers that the TCRbeta library was prepared. TCRdb processed the PCR reads anew with MiXCR; each CDR3 protein has one entry. Among a few hundred thousand distinct CDR3 sequences listed, over 10% were seen once. This clonotype was seen a handful of times. Its specificity is unknown. General study findings and limits: Fresh T-cell production supplied most of the T-cell counts and diversity seen one year after transplant. Alpha-beta T cells present about two months after transplant were reported to originate from several hundred expanded graft clones. There were some patients whose high TCRbeta diversity at day 60 came from surviving recipient T cells and thymic progenitors.

Germline CDR1 is SQVTM and CDR2 is ANQGSEA. V lost 3 bases, J lost 0 bases, and 12 bases lay in between. The CDR3 has 14 residues. The source was PBMCs, mostly from graft donor cells, collected 360 days after TCRalphabeta/CD19-depleted stem cell transplant. The chain is built from TRBV29-1 and TRBJ2-7; D uncertain. The sequence derives from a male patient aged 10 to 17 who had a stem cell transplant for acute myeloid leukemia, so the T cells may come from the graft donor. The DNA for the CDR3 is TGCAGCGTTGAGGTAGTACCAGGCTCCTACGAGCAGTACTTC. It encodes CSVEVVPGSYEQYF.